A selection of T cell receptor beta chains follows, all from one sample in a study of cytomegalovirus exposure and HLA in healthy donors. Here immunoSEQ multiplex PCR was the method, and the copy in TCRdb shows in-frame clones only, minus some. The table lists approximately 120,000 clones, approximately 95% of them singletons. The sample taken for sequencing was PBMCs. All receptors come from a man younger than 30 in good health and CMV-seronegative. CDR3s include the opening cysteine and the closing phenylalanine or tryptophan. A D gene is named only where the DNA matches it firmly. Not all rows give a size; the values are once, few, many and, for expanded clones, a class.

abundance	v_gene	d_gene	j_gene	CDR3aa	CDR3nt
.	TRBV27	.	TRBJ1-1	CASSLSANTEAFF	TGTGCCAGCAGTTTATCGGCGAACACTGAAGCTTTCTTT
.	TRBV20-1	TRBD1	TRBJ2-7	CSGRRGNEQYF	TGCAGCGGACGCAGGGGGAACGAGCAGTACTTC
.	TRBV7-2	.	TRBJ2-7	CASSSRLIYEQYF	TGTGCCAGCAGCTCCCGACTGATATACGAGCAGTACTTC
.	TRBV4-3	.	TRBJ2-1	CASSQVDVGGSYNEQFF	TGCGCCAGCAGCCAAGTAGATGTCGGGGGCTCCTACAATGAGCAGTTCTTC
few	TRBV28	TRBD2	TRBJ2-3	CASSTGTSGRGSDTQYF	TGTGCCAGCAGCACCGGGACTAGCGGGAGGGGCTCAGATACGCAGTATTTT
.	TRBV5-5	TRBD2	TRBJ2-1	CASSPAGVQFF	TGTGCCAGCAGCCCAGCGGGGGTACAGTTCTTC
.	TRBV9	.	TRBJ2-1	CASSGLYGGLYNEQFF	TGTGCCAGCAGCGGGCTTTATGGGGGCCTATACAATGAGCAGTTCTTC
.	TRBV7-8	.	TRBJ1-5	CASSLAAGEYQPQHF	TGTGCCAGCAGCTTAGCGGCGGGGGAGTATCAGCCCCAGCATTTT
.	TRBV7-9	.	TRBJ1-1	CASSLSLNTEAFF	TGTGCCAGCAGCTTATCTTTGAACACTGAAGCTTTCTTT
.	TRBV10-3	TRBD1	TRBJ1-1	CAISELIRDRGLNTEAFF	TGTGCCATCAGTGAATTAATCCGGGACAGAGGACTGAACACTGAAGCTTTCTTT
.	TRBV7-6	TRBD1	TRBJ2-7	CASSLGQGAGEQYF	TGTGCCAGCAGCTTAGGACAGGGGGCAGGAGAGCAGTACTTC
.	TRBV5-1	TRBD2	TRBJ2-3	CASSGGLAGDTDTQYF	TGCGCCAGCAGCGGGGGACTAGCGGGTGACACAGATACGCAGTATTTT
.	TRBV28	.	TRBJ1-1	CASSPAGLEAFF	TGTGCCAGCAGCCCTGCTGGGCTTGAAGCTTTCTTT
.	TRBV27	.	TRBJ2-7	CASSFYPASYEQYF	TGTGCCAGCAGTTTCTACCCTGCTTCCTACGAGCAGTACTTC
once	TRBV4-3	.	TRBJ2-3	CASSQDPSSRWAYF	TGCGCCAGCAGCCAAGATCCTAGCTCCAGATGGGCGTATTTT
.	TRBV7-2	TRBD1	TRBJ1-1	CASSLDLGRQGTEAFF	TGTGCCAGCAGCTTAGACCTCGGGCGACAGGGGACTGAAGCTTTCTTT
once	TRBV7-2	TRBD1	TRBJ2-3	CASSTRQGRKTDTQYF	TGTGCCAGCAGCACCCGACAGGGGCGCAAAACAGATACGCAGTATTTT
.	TRBV28	TRBD1	TRBJ2-7	CASSNRDRAYEQYF	TGTGCCAGCAGCAACCGGGACAGGGCGTACGAGCAGTACTTC
.	TRBV5-6	.	TRBJ2-1	CASSPGGQYNEQFF	TGTGCCAGCAGCCCCGGGGGGCAGTACAATGAGCAGTTCTTC
once	TRBV21-1	.	TRBJ2-7	CASSLASGRSYEQYF	TGTGCCAGCAGCCTAGCTTCGGGTCGGTCGTACGAGCAGTACTTC
few	TRBV27	TRBD2	TRBJ2-1	CASISGTSGLYNEQFF	TGTGCCAGCATTTCCGGGACTAGCGGGCTATACAATGAGCAGTTCTTC
.	TRBV5-1	TRBD1	TRBJ2-7	CASSDGTGGLVVYEQYF	TGCGCCAGCAGCGACGGGACAGGGGGATTAGTTGTCTACGAGCAGTACTTC